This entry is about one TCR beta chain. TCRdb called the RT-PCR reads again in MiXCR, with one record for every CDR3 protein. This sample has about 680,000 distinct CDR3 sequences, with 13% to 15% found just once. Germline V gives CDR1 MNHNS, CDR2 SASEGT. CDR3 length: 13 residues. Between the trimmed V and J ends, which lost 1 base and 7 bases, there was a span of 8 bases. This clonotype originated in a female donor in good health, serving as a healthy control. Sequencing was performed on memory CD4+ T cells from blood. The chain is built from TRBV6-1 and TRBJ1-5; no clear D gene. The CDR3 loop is CASSEVGSQPQHF. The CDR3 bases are TGTGCCAGCAGTGAAGTGGGTTCCCAGCCCCAGCATTTT.